The text below deals with one T cell receptor beta chain. What it binds is not known. The record originates from a study of CD8+CD57+ T cells in acquired aplastic anemia. Findings and limits, study-wide: Patients and controls turned out to have 25 to 30 CD8+ CDR3 sequences in common.

Patients sequenced had flow cytometry evidence of CD8+CD57+ cell expansion. Genomic DNA was employed as the template in profiling TCR beta VDJ and CDR3. TCRdb recomputed calls from the reads with MiXCR, one row per CDR3 protein. This sample has more than 250,000 distinct CDR3 sequences, with 82% found just once. This CDR3 is 14 amino acids long. The ends were cut back, 0 bases at V and 4 bases at J, with 10 bases in the middle. CDR1 is SGDLS and CDR2 is YYNGEE in the germline V gene. V and J are TRBV9 and TRBJ1-1; possible D gene TRBD1, 5 bases. The TCR originated in a human donor with aplastic anemia. The material sequenced was sorted CD4+, CD8+, or CD8+CD57+ T cells (not recorded which) from PBMCs. CDR3: CASSVGSGTTEAFF. The CDR3 bases are TGTGCCAGCAGCGTAGGTTCAGGGACCACTGAAGCTTTCTTT. Filled out from reference TRBV9 and TRBJ1-1, the complete variable domain reads DSGVTQTPKHLITATGQRVTLRCSPRSGDLSVYWYQQSLDQGLQFLIQYYNGEERAKGNILERFSAQQFPDLHSELNLSSLELGDSALYFCASSVGSGTTEAFFGQGTRLTVV.